Listed here are 10 T cell receptor beta chains from one sample, sequenced in a study of shared clonotypes between healthy human individuals. Method: immunoSEQ multiplex PCR; TCRdb's copy keeps in-frame clones and lacks some. Here the sample spans about 92,000 clones, about half being singletons. Sequenced: PBMCs. The receptors were sampled from a woman aged 40 to 50 in good health. Some clones in this sample may be carry-over from other donors' samples.

The rearrangement uses TRBV19 and TRBJ1-1; TRBD1 agrees at 10 bases. Germline trimming cut 5 bases from V and 4 bases from J; bases unmatched to any gene: 4. The germline V gene has CDR1 LNHDA and CDR2 SQIVND (reference sequence). The CDR3 length is 14 residues. CDR3 residues: CASSSGQGGTEAFF. The CDR3 nucleotides are TGTGCCAGTAGTTCTGGACAGGGGGGCACTGAAGCTTTCTTT.

The genes are TRBV2 and TRBJ1-5; D may be TRBD1 (5 bases). Germline CDR1 is SNHLY and CDR2 is FYNNEI. This CDR3 contains 13 residues. V was shortened by 3 bases and J by 6 bases, with 9 bases between the two germline ends. CDR3 sequence: CASSDSGAQPQHF. CDR3 coding DNA: TGTGCCAGCAGTGATAGTGGGGCTCAGCCCCAGCATTTT. Full variable domain (remainder filled in from reference TRBV2 and TRBJ1-5): EPEVTQTPSHQVTQMGQEVILRCVPISNHLYFYWYRQILGQKVEFLVSFYNNEISEKSEIFDDQFSVERPDGSNFTLKIRSTKLEDSAMYFCASSDSGAQPQHFGDGTRLSIL.

This clone was seen only a few times. V usage is TRBV10-3 and J usage is TRBJ1-1; 10 bases align to TRBD1. The V and J ends lost 7 bases and 3 bases, in that order; junction bases with no gene match: 5. The CDR3 contains 14 residues. CDR1 is ENHRY and CDR2 is SYGVKD in the germline V gene. CDR3 bases: TGTGCCATCACCCAGACAGGGGGCGACACTGAAGCTTTCTTT. Its translation is CAITQTGGDTEAFF.

This clone appeared a few times. The CDR3 here is CASSPAGGGYNEQFF. CDR3 nucleotides: TGTGCCAGCAGCCCAGCGGGAGGGGGGTACAATGAGCAGTTCTTC. The J gene is TRBJ2-1, the V gene TRBV7-6; TRBD2 aligns across 10 bases. The length of the CDR3 is 15 residues. The junction had 5 bases not matched to a gene; V was cut back by 5 bases and J by 4 bases. The V gene's germline CDR1 is SGHVS and CDR2 FNYEAQ.

This clone has just a few counts. The genes are TRBV30 and TRBJ2-5; D possibly uses TRBD1 or TRBD2 (5 bases each). Gene TRBJ2-7 matches the end of the DNA better, so the J call may be wrong. The CDR3 runs 15 residues. Germline V lookup: CDR1 GTSNPN, CDR2 SVGIG (reference sequence). CDR3 amino acids: CAWSVLGAGEGEQYF. DNA of the CDR3: TGTGCCTGGAGTGTACTTGGGGCAGGTGAGGGCGAGCAGTACTTC.

The chain is built from TRBV30 and TRBJ1-1; D uncertain. The CDR3 contains 12 residues. V was trimmed by 1 base and J by 1 base, leaving 4 bases between them. The germline V gene has CDR1 GTSNPN and CDR2 SVGIG (reference sequence). CDR3 nucleotides: TGTGCCTGGAGTGGAGGGAACACTGAAGCTTTCTTT. It codes for CAWSGGNTEAFF. Full variable domain (remainder filled in from reference TRBV30 and TRBJ1-1): SQTIHQWPATLVQPVGSPLSLECTVEGTSNPNLYWYRQAAGRGLQLLFYSVGIGQISSEVPQNLSASRPQDRQFILSSKKLLLSDSGFYLCAWSGGNTEAFFGQGTRLTVV.

The V call is TRBV6-6, the J call TRBJ1-2, with 10 bases that match TRBD1. Germline V gives CDR1 MNHNY, CDR2 SVGAGI (reference sequence). The V segment lost 5 bases and the J segment 3 bases; nucleotides outside the gene matches: 6. The CDR3 loop spans 15 amino acids. CDR3 nucleotide sequence: TGTGCCAGCAGTCCCCTAGGGACAGGGGACTATGGCTACACCTTC. It codes for CASSPLGTGDYGYTF.

J is TRBJ2-1 and V is TRBV18, with TRBD1 identical over 10 bases. With 5 bases clipped from V and 15 bases from J, the junction kept 4 bases outside the gene matches. Germline values: CDR1 KGHSH, CDR2 LQKENI. The CDR3 loop spans 11 amino acids. Here the CDR3 reads CASSRDRGRFF. Written as DNA, the CDR3 is TGTGCCAGCTCAAGGGACAGGGGTAGGTTCTTC.

Notes on this clone: The likely explanation is a read error, given a far larger clone one base away. Within the sample, other DNA sequences also encode this same CDR3. The rearrangement links TRBV5-1 to TRBJ2-6, with 9 nucleotides matching TRBD1. Germline V CDR1 and CDR2: SGHRS, YFSETQ. This CDR3 has 16 residues. Here the CDR3 DNA reads TGCGCCAGCAGCTGGACAGGGGAAGCTGGGGCCAATGTCCTGACTTTC. Its translation: CASSWTGEAGANVLTF.

CDR3 region: CSVGEEQFF. Here the CDR3 DNA reads TGCAGCGTTGGGGAGGAGCAGTTCTTC. The gene calls are TRBV29-1 and TRBJ2-1; the D gene is possibly TRBD2 (5 bases). Germline loops: CDR1 SQVTM, CDR2 ANQGSEA. The CDR3 extends over 9 amino acids. Trimming took 4 bases from V and 10 from J, leaving 5 bases between them.